This TCR beta chain stems from a study of T cell repertoires in cytomegalovirus infection. Comments on this clonotype: The antigen remains unidentified.

TCRdb passed the reads through MiXCR, listing each CDR3 protein once. The sample consists of approximately 190,000 distinct CDR3 sequences, about a tenth of them appearing once. Regarding the study as a whole: The study found HLA-C-restricted CMV-specific TCR beta clonotypes dominating the ex vivo response. Cumulative public TCR beta family frequency identified carriers of CMV plus the relevant HLA.

Looked up from germline, CDR1 is SGHNT and CDR2 is YYREEE (reference sequence). This CDR3 comprises 16 residues. The trim removed 4 bases at V and 6 bases at J, leaving 6 bases unmatched. The clonotype originates from a human donor in good health (CMV status not recorded). Some clones in this sample may be carry-over from other donors' samples. The chain links TRBV5-4 to TRBJ2-1, with 14 bases identical to TRBD2. Sequenced: PBMCs. CDR3 residues: CASSPGTSGRSNEQFF. In DNA form, the CDR3 reads TGTGCCAGCAGCCCCGGGACTAGCGGGAGATCCAATGAGCAGTTCTTC.